Below, one T cell receptor beta chain is given with its context. Its antigen remains unknown. There are 16 residues in the CDR3. V shed 2 bases and J 4 bases; nucleotides not matched to a gene: 10. Germline V gene data show CDR1 as SGHRS and CDR2 as YFSETQ. The data derive from a study of shared clonotypes between healthy human individuals. Study-level results: Clonotype sharing among donors likely depends on sequencing depth.

Original methodology: Junction-only immunoSEQ data arrived without quality scores, meaning filtering differed. The assay was immunoSEQ multiplex PCR, and TCRdb's table has in-frame clones only and misses some. V and J calls plus clone size are reproduced from that table; the DNA served to infer D and trimming. Of fewer than 2.5 million clones listed, 80% to 95% are singletons. What was sequenced was naive CD4+ T cells from PBMCs. Subset specified: CD45RA+ positively selected. This receptor was taken from a man between 18 and 35 years old in good health. Some clones in this sample may be carry-over from other donors' samples. This chain uses TRBV5-1 with TRBJ2-5; 8 nucleotides match TRBD2. This CDR3 is CASSFQTGLAGETQYF. The CDR3, as DNA: TGCGCCAGCAGCTTCCAGACTGGACTAGCAGGAGAGACCCAGTACTTC.